The sequence of this TCR beta chain was determined in a study of T cell responses to AZD1222 COVID-19 vaccine. Libraries were prepared by immunoSEQ multiplex PCR; TCRdb keeps only in-frame clonotypes and omits some of them. Of about 82,000 clones listed, around nine tenths are singletons. The analysis combined second doses at about 4 or about 12 weeks. Concerning this clone: Its antigen is undetermined.

Notes on the study in general: Only 5 or 6 AZD1222 recipients were seropositive at baseline. Donors in the cohort were predominantly white British and more often female, and clonal diversity was possibly underestimated. The peak T cell response came first, and repertoires were sampled only after it.

The CDR3 length is 13 residues. The germline gives CDR1 MNHEY, CDR2 SMNVEV (reference sequence). V shed 3 bases and J shed 1 base, with 6 bases lying between them. This specimen consisted of peripheral blood, obtained 28 days after the second AZD1222 dose. The receptor was derived from an adult who received the AZD1222 COVID-19 vaccine. The chain uses TRBV27 and TRBJ1-2; TRBD1 is a possible D gene (6 bases). The CDR3 protein is CASSFRGNYGYTF. CDR3 in DNA: TGTGCCAGCAGTTTCAGGGGTAACTATGGCTACACCTTC.